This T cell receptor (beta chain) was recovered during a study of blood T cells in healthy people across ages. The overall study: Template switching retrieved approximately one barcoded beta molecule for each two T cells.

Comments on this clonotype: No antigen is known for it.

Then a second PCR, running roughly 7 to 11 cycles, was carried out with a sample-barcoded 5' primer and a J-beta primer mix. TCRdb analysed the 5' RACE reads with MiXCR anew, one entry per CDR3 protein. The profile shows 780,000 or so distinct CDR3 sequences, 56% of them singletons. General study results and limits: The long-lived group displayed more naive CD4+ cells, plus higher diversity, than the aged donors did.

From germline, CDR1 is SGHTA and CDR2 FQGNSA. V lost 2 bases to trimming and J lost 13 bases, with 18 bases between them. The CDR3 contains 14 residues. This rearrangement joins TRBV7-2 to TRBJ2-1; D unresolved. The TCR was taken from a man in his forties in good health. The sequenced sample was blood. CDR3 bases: TGTGCCAGCAGCTTAAGTTCAGGATTAAGAAATCAGTTCTTC. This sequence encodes CASSLSSGLRNQFF.